The sequence of this TCR beta chain was determined in a study of blood T cell repertoires in COVID-19. Study context: Acute and convalescent COVID-19 specimens originated in the United States, Italy and Spain. PBMCs, B-cell-depleted T cells, or T cells provided the cDNA or gDNA that made up the material.

Authors' processing steps: Amplification with reference gene primers provided the estimates of nucleated cell counts. Generated by immunoSEQ multiplex PCR, the TCRdb table keeps only in-frame clones and is missing some. V, J and clone size are those of that table, while D and trimming were read from the DNA. The data show 150,000 to 200,000 clones, around 83% seen once. Per the germline V gene, CDR1 is MGHDK and CDR2 is SYGVNS. V lost 5 bases and J lost 0, with 9 bases in between. This CDR3 spans 14 amino acids. The sequence derives from a woman in her seventies who had recovered from COVID-19. The sequenced sample consisted of peripheral blood. V is TRBV25-1 and J is TRBJ2-3, with unresolved D. As DNA, the CDR3 is TGTGCCAGCAGTAGCCCTACTAGCACAGATACGCAGTATTTT. Protein: CASSSPTSTDTQYF.